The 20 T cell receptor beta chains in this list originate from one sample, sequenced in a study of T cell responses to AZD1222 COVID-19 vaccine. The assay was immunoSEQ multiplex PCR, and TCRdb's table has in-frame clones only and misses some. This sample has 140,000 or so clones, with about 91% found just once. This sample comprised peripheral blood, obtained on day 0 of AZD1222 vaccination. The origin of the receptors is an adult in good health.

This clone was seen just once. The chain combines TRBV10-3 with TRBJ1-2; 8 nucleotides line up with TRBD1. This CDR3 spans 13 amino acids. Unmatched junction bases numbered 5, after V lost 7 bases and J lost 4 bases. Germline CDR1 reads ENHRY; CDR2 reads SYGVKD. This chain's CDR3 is CAINSDRAYGYTF. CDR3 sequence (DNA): TGTGCCATCAACTCGGACAGGGCCTATGGCTACACCTTC.

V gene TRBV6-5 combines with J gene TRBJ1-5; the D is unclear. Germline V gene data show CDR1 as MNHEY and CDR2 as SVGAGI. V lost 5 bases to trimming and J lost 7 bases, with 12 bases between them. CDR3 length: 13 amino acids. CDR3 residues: CASSNGGNQPQHF. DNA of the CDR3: TGTGCCAGCAGTAACGGCGGGAACCAGCCCCAGCATTTT.

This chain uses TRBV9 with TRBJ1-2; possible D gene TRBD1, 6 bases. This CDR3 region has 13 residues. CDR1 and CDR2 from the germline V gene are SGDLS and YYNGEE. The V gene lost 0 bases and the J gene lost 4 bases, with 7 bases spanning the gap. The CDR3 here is CASSVEDSYGYTF. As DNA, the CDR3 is TGTGCCAGCAGCGTAGAGGACAGCTATGGCTACACCTTC. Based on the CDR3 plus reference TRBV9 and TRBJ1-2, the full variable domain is DSGVTQTPKHLITATGQRVTLRCSPRSGDLSVYWYQQSLDQGLQFLIQYYNGEERAKGNILERFSAQQFPDLHSELNLSSLELGDSALYFCASSVEDSYGYTFGSGTRLTVV.

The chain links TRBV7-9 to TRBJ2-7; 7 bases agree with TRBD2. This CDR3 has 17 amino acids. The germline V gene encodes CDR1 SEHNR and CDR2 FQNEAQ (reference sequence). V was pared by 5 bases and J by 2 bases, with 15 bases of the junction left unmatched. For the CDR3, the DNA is TGTGCCAGCAGCCCCCCTATCTGGCGGGAGAATACCTACGAGCAGTACTTC. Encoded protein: CASSPPIWRENTYEQYF.

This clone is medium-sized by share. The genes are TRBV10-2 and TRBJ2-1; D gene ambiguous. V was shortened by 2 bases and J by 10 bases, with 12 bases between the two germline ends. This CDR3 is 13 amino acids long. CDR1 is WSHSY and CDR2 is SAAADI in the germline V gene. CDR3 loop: CASSEADGKEQFF. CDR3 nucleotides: TGCGCCAGCAGTGAGGCGGACGGTAAGGAGCAGTTCTTC.

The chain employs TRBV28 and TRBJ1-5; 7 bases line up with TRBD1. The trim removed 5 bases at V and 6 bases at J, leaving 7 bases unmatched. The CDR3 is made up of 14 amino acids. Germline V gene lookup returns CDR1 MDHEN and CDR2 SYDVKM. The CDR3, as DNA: TGTGCCAGCAGTAGGACAGGCAGGGGTCAGCCCCAGCATTTT. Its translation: CASSRTGRGQPQHF.

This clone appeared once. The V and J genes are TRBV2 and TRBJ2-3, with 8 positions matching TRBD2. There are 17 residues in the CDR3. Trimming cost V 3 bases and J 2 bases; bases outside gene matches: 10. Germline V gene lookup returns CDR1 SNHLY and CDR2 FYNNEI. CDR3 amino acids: CASSDLTSGGSTDTQYF. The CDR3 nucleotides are TGTGCCAGCAGTGATCTTACGAGCGGGGGTTCCACAGATACGCAGTATTTT.

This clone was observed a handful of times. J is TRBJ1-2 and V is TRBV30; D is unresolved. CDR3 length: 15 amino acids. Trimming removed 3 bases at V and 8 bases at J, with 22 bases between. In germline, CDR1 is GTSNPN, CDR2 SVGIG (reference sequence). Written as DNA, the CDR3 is TGTGCCTGGAGCTCTAACGCCGGATCCCCTGGGGGCTACACCTTC. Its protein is CAWSSNAGSPGGYTF.

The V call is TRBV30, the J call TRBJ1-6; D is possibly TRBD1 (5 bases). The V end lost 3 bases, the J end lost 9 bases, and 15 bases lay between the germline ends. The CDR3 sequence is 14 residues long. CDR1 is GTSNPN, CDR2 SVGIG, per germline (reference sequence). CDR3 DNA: TGTGCCTGGAGAGGCTCCAGGGAGAGTTCACCCCTCCACTTT. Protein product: CAWRGSRESSPLHF.

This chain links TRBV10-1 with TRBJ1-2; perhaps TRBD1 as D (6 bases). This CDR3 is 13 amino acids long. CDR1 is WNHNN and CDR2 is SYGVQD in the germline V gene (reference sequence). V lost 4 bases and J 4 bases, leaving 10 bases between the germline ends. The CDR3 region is CASSGQEGYGYTF. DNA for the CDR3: TGCGCCAGCAGTGGACAGGAGGGCTATGGCTACACCTTC.

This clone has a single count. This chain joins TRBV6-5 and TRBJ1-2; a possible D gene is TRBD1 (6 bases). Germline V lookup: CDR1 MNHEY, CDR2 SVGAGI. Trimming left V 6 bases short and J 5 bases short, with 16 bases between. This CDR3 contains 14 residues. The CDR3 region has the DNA TGTGCCAGCAGACGCCGGCAGGGGTTTTATGGCTACACCTTC. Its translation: CASRRRQGFYGYTF.

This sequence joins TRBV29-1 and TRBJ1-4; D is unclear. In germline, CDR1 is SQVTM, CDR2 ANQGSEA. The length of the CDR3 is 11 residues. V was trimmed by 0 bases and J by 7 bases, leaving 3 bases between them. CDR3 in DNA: TGCAGCGTTGAAGAATTTGAAAAACTGTTTTTT. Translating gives CSVEEFEKLFF. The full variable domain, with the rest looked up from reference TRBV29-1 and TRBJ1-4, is SAVISQKPSRDICQRGTSLTIQCQVDSQVTMMFWYRQQPGQSLTLIATANQGSEATYESGFVIDKFPISRPNLTFSTLTVSNMSPEDSSIYLCSVEEFEKLFFGSGTQLSVL.

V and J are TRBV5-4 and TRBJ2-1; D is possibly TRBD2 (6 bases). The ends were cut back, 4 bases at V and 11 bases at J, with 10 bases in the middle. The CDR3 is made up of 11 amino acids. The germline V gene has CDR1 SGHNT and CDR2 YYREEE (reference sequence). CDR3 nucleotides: TGTGCCAGCAGCCGAGCGGGCCAGCAGTTCTTC. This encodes CASSRAGQQFF.

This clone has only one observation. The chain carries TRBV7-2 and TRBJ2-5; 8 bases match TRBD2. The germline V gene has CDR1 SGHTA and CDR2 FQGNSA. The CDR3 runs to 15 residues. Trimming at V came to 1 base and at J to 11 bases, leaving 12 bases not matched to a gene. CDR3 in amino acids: CASSLDQRAGGDQYF. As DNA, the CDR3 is TGTGCCAGCAGCTTAGATCAGCGGGCGGGAGGCGATCAGTACTTC.

In nucleotides, the CDR3 is TGTGCCAGCAGTTCGGGACAGTCCTATAATTCACCCCTCCACTTT. This sequence encodes CASSSGQSYNSPLHF. The chain uses TRBV28 and TRBJ1-6, with 7 bases lining up with TRBD1. The germline gives CDR1 MDHEN, CDR2 SYDVKM. V was clipped by 4 bases and J by 1 base; unmatched bases: 1. There are 15 residues in the CDR3.

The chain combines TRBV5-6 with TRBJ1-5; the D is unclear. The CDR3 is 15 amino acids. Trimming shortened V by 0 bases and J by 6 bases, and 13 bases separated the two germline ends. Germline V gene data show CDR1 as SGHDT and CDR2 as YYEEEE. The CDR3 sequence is CASSLASVTVQPQHF. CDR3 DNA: TGTGCCAGCAGCTTGGCCTCAGTGACGGTTCAGCCCCAGCATTTT.

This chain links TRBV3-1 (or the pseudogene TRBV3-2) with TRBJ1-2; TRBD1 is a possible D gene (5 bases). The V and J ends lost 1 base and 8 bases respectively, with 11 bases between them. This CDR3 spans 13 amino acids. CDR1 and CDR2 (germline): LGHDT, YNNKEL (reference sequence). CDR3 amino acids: CASSQVGHRGYTF. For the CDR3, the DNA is TGTGCCAGCAGCCAAGTTGGACACCGGGGCTACACCTTC.

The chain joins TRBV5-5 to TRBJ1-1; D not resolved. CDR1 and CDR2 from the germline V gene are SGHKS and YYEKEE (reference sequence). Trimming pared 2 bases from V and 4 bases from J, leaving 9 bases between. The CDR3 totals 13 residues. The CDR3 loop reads CASSFPVSTEAFF. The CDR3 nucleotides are TGTGCCAGCAGCTTTCCGGTTAGCACTGAAGCTTTCTTT.

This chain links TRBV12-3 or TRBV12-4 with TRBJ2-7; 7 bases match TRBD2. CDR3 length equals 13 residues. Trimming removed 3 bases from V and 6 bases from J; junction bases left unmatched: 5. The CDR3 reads CASSLGGVGEQYF. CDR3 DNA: TGTGCCAGCAGTTTGGGGGGGGTAGGCGAGCAGTACTTC.

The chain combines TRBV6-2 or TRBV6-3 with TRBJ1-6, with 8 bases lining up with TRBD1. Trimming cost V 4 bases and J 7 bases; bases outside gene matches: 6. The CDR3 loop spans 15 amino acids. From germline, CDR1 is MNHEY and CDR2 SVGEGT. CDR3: CASSSATGENSPLHF. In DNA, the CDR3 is TGTGCCAGCAGTTCTGCGACAGGGGAGAATTCACCCCTCCACTTT.